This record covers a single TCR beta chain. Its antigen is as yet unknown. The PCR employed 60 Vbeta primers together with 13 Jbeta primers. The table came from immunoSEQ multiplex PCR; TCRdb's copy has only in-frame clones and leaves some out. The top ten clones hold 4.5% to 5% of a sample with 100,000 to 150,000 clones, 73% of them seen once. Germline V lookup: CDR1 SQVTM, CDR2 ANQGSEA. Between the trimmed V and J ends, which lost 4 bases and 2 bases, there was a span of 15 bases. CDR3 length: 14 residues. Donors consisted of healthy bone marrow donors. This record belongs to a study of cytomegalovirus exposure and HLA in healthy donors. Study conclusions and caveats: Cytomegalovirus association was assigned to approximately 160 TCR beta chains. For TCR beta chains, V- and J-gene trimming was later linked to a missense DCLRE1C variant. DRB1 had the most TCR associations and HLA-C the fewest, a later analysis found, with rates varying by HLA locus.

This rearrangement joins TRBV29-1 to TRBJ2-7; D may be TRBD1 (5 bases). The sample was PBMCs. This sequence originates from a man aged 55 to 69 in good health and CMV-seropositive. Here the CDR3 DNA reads TGCAGCGTTGGTCTACAGGCGAGGCCCTACGAGCAGTACTTC. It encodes CSVGLQARPYEQYF.